This is a list of T cell receptor beta chains from one sample in a study of graft-versus-host responses after intestinal transplantation. Assay: immunoSEQ multiplex PCR; the TCRdb copy retains only in-frame clones and omits some. The sample has 8,500 to 11,000 clones; approximately 30% are singletons. The sequenced sample was alloreactive CD4+ T cells from a mixed lymphocyte reaction culture, obtained before transplantation. Every receptor here comes from a human patient who was an organ donor for intestinal transplantation. Each CDR3 is given with its conserved first and last residue. A D gene is named only where the DNA matches it firmly. Expanded clones get a size class; other rows say once, few or many, or leave the size out.

DNA: TGTGCCAGCTCACGCATCAGCCAAGAGACCCAGTACTTC
CDR3: CASSRISQETQYF
size: few
J: TRBJ2-5
D: -
V: TRBV18

DNA: TGTGCCAGCAGTTTATTTGGCAGCAGGGGTACCTACGAGCAGTACTTC
CDR3: CASSLFGSRGTYEQYF
size: few
J: TRBJ2-7
D: -
V: TRBV28

DNA: TGTGCCAGCAGTCCTCTAGCGGGGGGGCATAATGAGCAGTTCTTC
CDR3: CASSPLAGGHNEQFF
size: few
J: TRBJ2-1
D: TRBD2
V: TRBV6-1

DNA: TGTGCCAGCAGCTTAGTATTGTGGGCGGAAGGGAACACTGAAGCTTTCTTT
CDR3: CASSLVLWAEGNTEAFF
size: few
J: TRBJ1-1
D: -
V: TRBV7-2

DNA: TGTGCCAGCAGCCGATTCGGGGACAATGAGCAGTTCTTC
CDR3: CASSRFGDNEQFF
size: -
J: TRBJ2-1
D: -
V: TRBV5-6

DNA: TGTGCCAGCAGCTTACCCTTGACTAGCGGTTCCGGGGAGCTGTTTTTT
CDR3: CASSLPLTSGSGELFF
size: medium-sized
J: TRBJ2-2
D: TRBD2
V: TRBV7-3

DNA: TGCGCCAGCAGCTTTACAGGGACAGTTGAAGCTTTCTTT
CDR3: CASSFTGTVEAFF
size: -
J: TRBJ1-1
D: TRBD1
V: TRBV5-1

DNA: TGTGCCAGCTCACCAGCATATGAGGGATCCGCTTTCTTT
CDR3: CASSPAYEGSAFF
size: -
J: TRBJ1-1
D: -
V: TRBV18

DNA: TGTGCCAGCAGCCTCTATATAGGTCTAGCGGGGAGCTCCTACGAGCAGTACTTC
CDR3: CASSLYIGLAGSSYEQYF
size: few
J: TRBJ2-7
D: TRBD2
V: TRBV7-9

DNA: TGTGCCAGCAGCGTAGGGCCGGGAGTGGATACGCAGTATTTT
CDR3: CASSVGPGVDTQYF
size: -
J: TRBJ2-3
D: -
V: TRBV9

DNA: TGTGCCAGCACCGAAAGATACTCTGGGGCCAACGTCCTGACTTTC
CDR3: CASTERYSGANVLTF
size: -
J: TRBJ2-6
D: -
V: TRBV6-1

DNA: TGTGCCAGCAGGGTAATAGCCGGGGAGCTGTTTTTT
CDR3: CASRVIAGELFF
size: -
J: TRBJ2-2
D: -
V: TRBV28

DNA: TGTGCCACGCGCGGGGAGGGAGACAGCTCCTACGAGCAGTACTTC
CDR3: CATRGEGDSSYEQYF
size: few
J: TRBJ2-7
D: TRBD2
V: TRBV18

DNA: TGTGCCACCAGCCCACGGAGACAGAGCACTGAAGCTTTCTTT
CDR3: CATSPRRQSTEAFF
size: -
J: TRBJ1-1
D: -
V: TRBV15

DNA: TGTGCCAGCAGTGACAGAGGGGTGGGCACAGATACGCAGTATTTT
CDR3: CASSDRGVGTDTQYF
size: -
J: TRBJ2-3
D: -
V: TRBV6-1

DNA: TGTGCCAGCAGTTTTAACGCCCGCGGGACAGTCGCTTACGAGCAGTACTTC
CDR3: CASSFNARGTVAYEQYF
size: -
J: TRBJ2-7
D: -
V: TRBV27

DNA: TGTGCCAGCAGCCTTGGGACAGGGCCCTACGAGCAGTACTTC
CDR3: CASSLGTGPYEQYF
size: few
J: TRBJ2-7
D: TRBD1
V: TRBV11-3

DNA: TGTGCCAGCAGCTTTTACGACCTGGCTTTCTTT
CDR3: CASSFYDLAFF
size: few
J: TRBJ1-1
D: -
V: TRBV7-6

DNA: TGCGCCAGCAGCTTGGGCGACAGCCAAGAGACCCAGTACTTC
CDR3: CASSLGDSQETQYF
size: few
J: TRBJ2-5
D: -
V: TRBV5-1

DNA: TGTGCCAGCAGTGTGTTGGCTAGCGGGGGTCGTCACAATGAGCAGTTCTTC
CDR3: CASSVLASGGRHNEQFF
size: -
J: TRBJ2-1
D: TRBD2
V: TRBV2

DNA: TGCGCCAGCAGCGCCACAGGGGGCCTCAATCAGCCCCAGCATTTT
CDR3: CASSATGGLNQPQHF
size: -
J: TRBJ1-5
D: TRBD1
V: TRBV5-1

DNA: TGTGCCAGCAGCTTTACACAGGTTGTTAATTCACCCCTCCACTTT
CDR3: CASSFTQVVNSPLHF
size: medium-sized
J: TRBJ1-6
D: -
V: TRBV13

DNA: TGCACCAGCAGCCAAGACCAGAACACTGAAGCTTTCTTT
CDR3: CTSSQDQNTEAFF
size: -
J: TRBJ1-1
D: -
V: TRBV1

DNA: TGTGCCAGCAGCTTATGGGGACAGGGCGACGAGCAGTACTTC
CDR3: CASSLWGQGDEQYF
size: -
J: TRBJ2-7
D: TRBD1
V: TRBV7-6

DNA: TGTGCCAGCAGCCTCGAATATGTCTCTGGAAACACCATATATTTT
CDR3: CASSLEYVSGNTIYF
size: few
J: TRBJ1-3
D: -
V: TRBV7-9

DNA: TGTGCCAGCAGTAGGGACAGGATCCCCTACGAGCAGTACTTC
CDR3: CASSRDRIPYEQYF
size: -
J: TRBJ2-7
D: TRBD1
V: TRBV6-1

DNA: TGTGCCAGCAGCTTATCCCCGGAGCAGTTCTTC
CDR3: CASSLSPEQFF
size: once
J: TRBJ2-1
D: -
V: TRBV7-2

DNA: TGTGCCAGCAGCCGCGGGGGAGTGGGCTACAATGAGCAGTTCTTC
CDR3: CASSRGGVGYNEQFF
size: few
J: TRBJ2-1
D: TRBD2
V: TRBV5-4

DNA: TGTGCCAGCAGCTTACAGTTCACAGGGGGTCCCCAAGAGACCCAGTACTTC
CDR3: CASSLQFTGGPQETQYF
size: few
J: TRBJ2-5
D: TRBD1
V: TRBV7-6

DNA: TGTGCCAGCTCACCCTCCTTTTTTATTAGGGGGACTGAAGCTTTCTTT
CDR3: CASSPSFFIRGTEAFF
size: -
J: TRBJ1-1
D: -
V: TRBV18

DNA: TGTGCCATCAGTGGGGGACTAGCGGGGGAGACTGCGAACACCGGGGAGCTGTTTTTT
CDR3: CAISGGLAGETANTGELFF
size: medium-sized
J: TRBJ2-2
D: TRBD2
V: TRBV10-3

DNA: TGTGCCAGCAGCTTGGTGGCCTACACCGGGGAGCTGTTTTTT
CDR3: CASSLVAYTGELFF
size: -
J: TRBJ2-2
D: -
V: TRBV5-5

DNA: TGTGCCAGCAGTCAACAGGGGAGGATGCATACGCAGTATTTT
CDR3: CASSQQGRMHTQYF
size: few
J: TRBJ2-3
D: -
V: TRBV6-5

DNA: TGTGCCAGCAGTGGCGGGGGGCATAATATTAAATCCTACAATGAGCAGTTCTTC
CDR3: CASSGGGHNIKSYNEQFF
size: -
J: TRBJ2-1
D: TRBD2
V: TRBV2

DNA: TGTGCCAGCAGCTTCACCCAACTAGCGGGGGAACAAGAGACCCAGTACTTC
CDR3: CASSFTQLAGEQETQYF
size: -
J: TRBJ2-5
D: TRBD2
V: TRBV28

DNA: TGTGCCAGCAGCTTAATTCCCACAGGAACAGGGGGCTACGAGCAGTACTTC
CDR3: CASSLIPTGTGGYEQYF
size: -
J: TRBJ2-7
D: TRBD1
V: TRBV7-2

DNA: TGTGCCAGCAGCTTACAGGGCAATCAGCCCCAGCATTTT
CDR3: CASSLQGNQPQHF
size: -
J: TRBJ1-5
D: -
V: TRBV11-3

DNA: TGTGCCAGTAGTACGACAGGGGCGAACACTGAAGCTTTCTTT
CDR3: CASSTTGANTEAFF
size: -
J: TRBJ1-1
D: TRBD1
V: TRBV19

DNA: TGCGCCAGCAGCCCCAGGGGTGGACTAGCACCTGAGCAGTTCTTC
CDR3: CASSPRGGLAPEQFF
size: -
J: TRBJ2-1
D: TRBD2
V: TRBV5-1

DNA: TGTGCCAGCAGTGTCCGGCGGGAGTACTATGGCTACACCTTC
CDR3: CASSVRREYYGYTF
size: medium-sized
J: TRBJ1-2
D: -
V: TRBV2

DNA: TGTGCCAGCAGTGAGTTTTCCTACGAGCAGTACTTC
CDR3: CASSEFSYEQYF
size: -
J: TRBJ2-7
D: -
V: TRBV6-5

DNA: TGTGCCAGTAGTCAAGCGTGGACGGAGACCCAGTACTTC
CDR3: CASSQAWTETQYF
size: -
J: TRBJ2-5
D: -
V: TRBV19